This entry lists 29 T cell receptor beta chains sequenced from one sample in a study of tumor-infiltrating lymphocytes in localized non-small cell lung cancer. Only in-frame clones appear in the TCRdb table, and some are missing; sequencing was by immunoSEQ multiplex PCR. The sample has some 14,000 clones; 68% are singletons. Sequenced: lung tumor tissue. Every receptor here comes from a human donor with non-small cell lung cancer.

CDR3: CSVRGQGQDTQYF. As DNA, the CDR3 is TGCAGCGTTAGGGGACAGGGGCAAGATACGCAGTATTTT. The chain couples TRBV29-1 to TRBJ2-3; 10 bases match TRBD1. The length of the CDR3 is 13 residues. After removal of 5 bases from V and 5 bases from J, the junction contained 4 bases not matched to a gene. The germline gives CDR1 SQVTM, CDR2 ANQGSEA.

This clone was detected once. The CDR3 DNA reads as TGTGCCAGCAGTTACTCATCTGATCAGCCCCAGCATTTT. Protein product: CASSYSSDQPQHF. The chain recombines TRBV6-6 with TRBJ1-5; D is unclear. The CDR3 loop spans 13 amino acids. The V gene's germline CDR1 is MNHNY and CDR2 SVGAGI (reference sequence). Trimming left V 0 bases short and J 5 bases short, with 5 bases between.

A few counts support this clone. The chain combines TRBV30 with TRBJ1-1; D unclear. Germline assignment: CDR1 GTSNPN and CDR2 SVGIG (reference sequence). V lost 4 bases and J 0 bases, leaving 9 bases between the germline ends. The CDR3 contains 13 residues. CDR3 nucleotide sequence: TGTGCCTGGAACTGGAGGGTGAACACTGAAGCTTTCTTT. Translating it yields CAWNWRVNTEAFF.

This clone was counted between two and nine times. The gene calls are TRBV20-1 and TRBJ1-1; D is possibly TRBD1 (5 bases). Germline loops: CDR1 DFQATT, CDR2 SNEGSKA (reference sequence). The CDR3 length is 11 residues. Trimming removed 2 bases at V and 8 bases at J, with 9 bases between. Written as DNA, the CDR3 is TGCAGTGCTAGATGGGGGACGGAAGCTTTCTTT. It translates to CSARWGTEAFF.

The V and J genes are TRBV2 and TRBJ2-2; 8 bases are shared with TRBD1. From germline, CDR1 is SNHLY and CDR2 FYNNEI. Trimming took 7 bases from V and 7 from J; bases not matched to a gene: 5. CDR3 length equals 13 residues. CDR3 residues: CASTGQAVGELFF. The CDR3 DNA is TGTGCCAGCACGGGACAGGCCGTCGGGGAGCTGTTTTTT.

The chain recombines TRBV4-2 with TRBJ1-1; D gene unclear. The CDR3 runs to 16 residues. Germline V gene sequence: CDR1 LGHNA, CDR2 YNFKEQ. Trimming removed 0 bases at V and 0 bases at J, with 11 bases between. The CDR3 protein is CASSQELAGLNTEAFF. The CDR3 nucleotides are TGTGCCAGCAGCCAAGAACTCGCCGGCCTGAACACTGAAGCTTTCTTT.

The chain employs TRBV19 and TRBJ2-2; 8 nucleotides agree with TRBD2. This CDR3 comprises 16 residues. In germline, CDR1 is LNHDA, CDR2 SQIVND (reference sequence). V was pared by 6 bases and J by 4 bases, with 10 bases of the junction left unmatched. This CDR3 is CASRRRAGAVTGELFF. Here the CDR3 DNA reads TGTGCCAGTAGACGGAGAGCGGGAGCGGTCACCGGGGAGCTGTTTTTT.

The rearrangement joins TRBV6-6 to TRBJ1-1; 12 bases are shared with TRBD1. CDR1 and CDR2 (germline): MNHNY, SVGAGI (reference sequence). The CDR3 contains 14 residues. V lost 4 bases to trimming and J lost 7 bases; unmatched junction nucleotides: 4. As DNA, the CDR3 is TGTGCCAGCAGTTTGGGACAGGGGGCGGATGAAGCTTTCTTT. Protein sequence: CASSLGQGADEAFF.

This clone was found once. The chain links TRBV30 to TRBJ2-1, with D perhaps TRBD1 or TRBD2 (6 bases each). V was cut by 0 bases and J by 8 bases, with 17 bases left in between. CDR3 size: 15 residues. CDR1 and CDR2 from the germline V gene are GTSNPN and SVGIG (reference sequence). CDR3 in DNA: TGTGCCTGGAGTGTAGTTCTCAGGGGAGGCGATGAGCAGTTCTTC. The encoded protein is CAWSVVLRGGDEQFF.

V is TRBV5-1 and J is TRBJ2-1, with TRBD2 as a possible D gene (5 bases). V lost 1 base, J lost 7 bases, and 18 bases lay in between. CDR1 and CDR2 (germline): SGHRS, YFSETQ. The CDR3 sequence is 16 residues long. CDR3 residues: CASSLNPGITSNEQFF. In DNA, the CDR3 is TGCGCCAGCAGCTTGAACCCCGGGATCACAAGTAATGAGCAGTTCTTC.

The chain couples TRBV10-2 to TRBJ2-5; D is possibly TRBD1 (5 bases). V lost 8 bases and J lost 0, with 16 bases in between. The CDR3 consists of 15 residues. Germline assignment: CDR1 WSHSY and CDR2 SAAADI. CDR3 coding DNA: TGCGCCAGCCGCGCGACAGCAGCTTACCAAGAGACCCAGTACTTC. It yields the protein CASRATAAYQETQYF.

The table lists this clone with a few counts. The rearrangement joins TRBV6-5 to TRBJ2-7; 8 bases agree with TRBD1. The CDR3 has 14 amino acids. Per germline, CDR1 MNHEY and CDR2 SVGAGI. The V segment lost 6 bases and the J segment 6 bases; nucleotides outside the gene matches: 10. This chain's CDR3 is CASRTRTGYAEQYF. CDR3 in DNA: TGTGCCAGCAGGACAAGGACAGGGTACGCCGAGCAGTACTTC.

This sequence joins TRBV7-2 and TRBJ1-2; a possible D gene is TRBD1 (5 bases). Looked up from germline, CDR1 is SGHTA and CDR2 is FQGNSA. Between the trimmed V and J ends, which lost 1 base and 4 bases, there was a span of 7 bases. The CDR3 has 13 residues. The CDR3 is CASSLGQIYGYTF. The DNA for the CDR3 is TGTGCCAGCAGCTTAGGACAGATCTATGGCTACACCTTC.

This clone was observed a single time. The chain's CDR3 is CASSLGGTYLDTEAFF. DNA of the CDR3: TGTGCCAGCAGCTTGGGGGGAACTTACTTGGACACTGAAGCTTTCTTT. The rearrangement links TRBV5-5 to TRBJ1-1; no firm D call. The CDR3 is made up of 16 amino acids. From germline, CDR1 is SGHKS and CDR2 YYEKEE (reference sequence). Trimming removed 0 bases from V and 3 bases from J, with 15 bases in between.

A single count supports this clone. The CDR3 DNA follows: TGTGCCAGCAGCGTTGACAGGGGGGGTGAAAAACTGTTTTTT. Translated: CASSVDRGGEKLFF. The chain recombines TRBV5-4 with TRBJ1-4, with 9 bases that match TRBD1. CDR1 is SGHNT, CDR2 YYREEE, per germline (reference sequence). The junction had 5 bases not matched to a gene; V was cut back by 4 bases and J by 7 bases. The CDR3 has 14 residues.

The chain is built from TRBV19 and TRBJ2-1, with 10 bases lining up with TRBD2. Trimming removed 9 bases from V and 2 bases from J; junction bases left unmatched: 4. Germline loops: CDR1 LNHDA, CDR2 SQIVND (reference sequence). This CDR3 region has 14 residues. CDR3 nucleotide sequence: TGTGCCAGCCGACTAGCGGGTACCTACAATGAGCAGTTCTTC. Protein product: CASRLAGTYNEQFF.

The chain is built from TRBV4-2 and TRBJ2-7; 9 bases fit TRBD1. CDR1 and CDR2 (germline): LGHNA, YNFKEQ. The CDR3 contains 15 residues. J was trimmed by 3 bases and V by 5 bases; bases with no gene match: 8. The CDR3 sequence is CASSLVTGGSYEQYF. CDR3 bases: TGTGCCAGCAGCTTAGTGACAGGGGGTAGCTACGAGCAGTACTTC.

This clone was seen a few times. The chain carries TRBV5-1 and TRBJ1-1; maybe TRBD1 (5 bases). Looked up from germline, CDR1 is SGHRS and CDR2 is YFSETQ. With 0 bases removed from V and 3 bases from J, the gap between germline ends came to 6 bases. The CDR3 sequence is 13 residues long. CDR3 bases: TGCGCCAGCAGCTTGGTGGGGGACACTGAAGCTTTCTTT. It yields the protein CASSLVGDTEAFF.

The CDR3, as DNA: TGTGCCAGCAGTGAATCCACGGAGGTTCAGCCCCAGCATTTT. Amino acid sequence: CASSESTEVQPQHF. This sequence joins TRBV6-1 and TRBJ1-5; no clear D. The CDR3 sequence is 14 residues long. CDR1 is MNHNS and CDR2 is SASEGT in the germline V gene. Trimming removed 2 bases at V and 6 bases at J, with 11 bases between.

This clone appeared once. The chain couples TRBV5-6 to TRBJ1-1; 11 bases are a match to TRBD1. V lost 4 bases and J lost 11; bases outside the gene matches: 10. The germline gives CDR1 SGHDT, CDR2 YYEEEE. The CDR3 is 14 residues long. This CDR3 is CASSVTWTGGKAFF. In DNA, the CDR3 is TGTGCCAGCAGCGTGACCTGGACAGGGGGCAAGGCTTTCTTT.

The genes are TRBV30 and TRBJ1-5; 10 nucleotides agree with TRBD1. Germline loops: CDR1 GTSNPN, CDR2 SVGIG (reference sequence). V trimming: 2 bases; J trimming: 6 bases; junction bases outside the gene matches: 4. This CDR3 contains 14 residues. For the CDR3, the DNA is TGTGCCTGGAGTTCAGGACAGGGGGTTCAGCCCCAGCATTTT. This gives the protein CAWSSGQGVQPQHF.

The CDR3 region is CASNTGTGTTDTQYF. Written as DNA, the CDR3 is TGTGCCAGCAACACCGGGACAGGGACGACAGATACGCAGTATTTT. This chain links TRBV6-1 with TRBJ2-3, with 9 bases identical to TRBD1. The V gene's germline CDR1 is MNHNS and CDR2 SASEGT. The J segment lost 3 bases and the V segment lost 7 bases, leaving 8 bases of the junction unmatched. The CDR3 runs 15 residues.

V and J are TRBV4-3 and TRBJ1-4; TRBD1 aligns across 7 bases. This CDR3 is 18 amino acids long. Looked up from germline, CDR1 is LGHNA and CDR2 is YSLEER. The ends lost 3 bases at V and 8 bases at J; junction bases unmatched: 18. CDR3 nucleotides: TGCGCCAGCAGCCAGGGGCGGATATCAGGGGGGAGCTTCGAAAAACTGTTTTTT. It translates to CASSQGRISGGSFEKLFF.

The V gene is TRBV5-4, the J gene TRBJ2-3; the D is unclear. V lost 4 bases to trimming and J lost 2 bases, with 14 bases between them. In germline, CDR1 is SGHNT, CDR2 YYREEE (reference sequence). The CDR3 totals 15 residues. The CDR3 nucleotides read TGTGCCAGCAGCCCTCGGGCAGCAGACACAGATACGCAGTATTTT. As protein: CASSPRAADTDTQYF.

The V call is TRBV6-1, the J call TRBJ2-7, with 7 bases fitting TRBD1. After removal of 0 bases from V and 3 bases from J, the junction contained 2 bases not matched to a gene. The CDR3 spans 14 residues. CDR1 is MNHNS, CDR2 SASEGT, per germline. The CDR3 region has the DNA TGTGCCAGCAGTGAAGCTCAGGGGGACTACGAGCAGTACTTC. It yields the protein CASSEAQGDYEQYF.

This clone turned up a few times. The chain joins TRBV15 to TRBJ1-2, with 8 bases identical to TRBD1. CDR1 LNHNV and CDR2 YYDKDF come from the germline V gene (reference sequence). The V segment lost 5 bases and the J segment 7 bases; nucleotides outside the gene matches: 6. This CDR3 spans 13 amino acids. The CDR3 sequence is CATSSRTGSGYTF. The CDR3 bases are TGTGCCACCAGCTCCCGGACAGGGAGTGGCTACACCTTC.

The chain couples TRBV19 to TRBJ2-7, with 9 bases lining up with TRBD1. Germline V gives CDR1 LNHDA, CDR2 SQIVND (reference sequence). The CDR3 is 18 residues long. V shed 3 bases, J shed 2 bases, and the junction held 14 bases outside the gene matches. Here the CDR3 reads CASSMSDIGQGSPYEQYF. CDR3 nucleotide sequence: TGTGCCAGTAGTATGAGCGACATTGGACAGGGGTCCCCCTACGAGCAGTACTTC.

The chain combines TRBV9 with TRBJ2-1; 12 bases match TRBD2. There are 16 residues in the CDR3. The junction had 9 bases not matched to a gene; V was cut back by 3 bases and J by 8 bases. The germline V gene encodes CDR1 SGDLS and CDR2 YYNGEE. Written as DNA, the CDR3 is TGTGCCAGCAGCGAGGGACTAGCGGGCCTGTTGCATGAGCAGTTCTTC. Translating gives CASSEGLAGLLHEQFF.

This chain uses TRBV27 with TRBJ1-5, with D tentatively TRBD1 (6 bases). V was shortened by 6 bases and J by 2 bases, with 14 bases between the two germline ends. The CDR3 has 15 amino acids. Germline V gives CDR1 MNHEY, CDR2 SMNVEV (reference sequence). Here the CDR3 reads CASREHRDGNQPQHF. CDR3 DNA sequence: TGTGCCAGCAGGGAACACAGGGACGGCAATCAGCCCCAGCATTTT.